This entry is about one T cell receptor beta chain. This sample is drawn from a study of blood T cells in healthy people across ages. Combining a sample-barcoded 5' primer with a J-beta primer mix, a second PCR ran for 7 to 11 cycles. TCRdb reanalysed the 5' RACE reads using MiXCR and keeps one entry per CDR3 protein. The repertoire includes about 2 million distinct CDR3 sequences, around 50% of them detected once, and approximately 2% sits in the top ten. The CDR3 has 17 amino acids. Germline loops: CDR1 SGHRS, CDR2 YFSETQ. Losses at the gene ends were 1 base for V and 2 bases for J; bases not matched to a gene: 11.

The rearrangement joins TRBV5-1 to TRBJ2-7; 8 bases agree with TRBD1. Sequenced sample: blood. The receptor was derived from a middle-aged woman in good health. DNA of the CDR3: TGCGCCAGCAGCTTGTCCGCGGGCAGGGGGCCAACCTACGAGCAGTACTTC. Amino acid sequence: CASSLSAGRGPTYEQYF.